This TCR beta chain came from a study of T cells in Graves' hyperthyroidism and ophthalmopathy (dated by TCRdb to between 2017 and 2020). Background on the whole study: Peripheral blood was collected at initial diagnosis, before any treatment. TCR V-J signatures able to tell the groups apart were searched for in a discovery cohort of around 95 patients, of whom over 40 had Graves' ophthalmopathy and around 56 had stable Graves' hyperthyroidism. The paper reports TCR Vbeta CDR3 sequencing of approximately 130 peripheral blood samples: around 45 ophthalmopathy, 70 to 85 hyperthyroidism and around 17 progressor patients. Prospective prediction of ophthalmopathy was tested in an independent validation cohort consisting of about 20 hyperthyroidism patients and approximately 16 patients who later progressed to ophthalmopathy. After blood sampling, hyperthyroidism patients were treated with methimazole at a starting dose of 30 mg daily, and ophthalmopathy patients were treated with high-dose intravenous methylprednisolone. Thyroid tissue and blood T-cell repertoires from several Graves' hyperthyroidism patients were also compared in the study. The 100 discovery patients were divided at random into training and test sets in a 7:3 ratio.

From the cysteine up to the phenylalanine, the CDR3 has a length of 15 residues. Only the CDR3 part of the read is kept: 45 bases, read in frame from the first base. The germline V gene encodes CDR1 SGHVS and CDR2 FNYEAQ. For this chain, trimming is 5 bases at the V end and 4 bases at the J end, and the number of junction bases without a gene match is 11. A patient counted as having stable Graves' hyperthyroidism if no progression to ophthalmopathy occurred over 18 months of follow-up. Hyperthyroidism patients were newly diagnosed, with disease duration under 2 months, and aged 18 to 65 years. Any patient with an uncontrolled infection, another autoimmune disease, pregnancy or lactation was excluded. Diagnoses were established on the basis of clinical symptoms, serum thyroxine and TRAb, thyroid ultrasound, and orbital computed tomography. PBMCs were separated from under 12 ml of fresh peripheral blood using Ficoll-Paque density gradient centrifugation. Total RNA was extracted with Trizol reagent, and quality was checked on an Agilent 2100 Bioanalyzer.

General conclusions and limits of the study: Most expanded thyroid clonotypes (frequency above 0.001) were also detected in blood, suggesting blood repertoires may reflect thyroid immune responses. Sample size was not statistically predetermined, and blinding of investigators to group allocation was not performed. In validation, the model predicted progression to ophthalmopathy a median of roughly 6.2 months before onset, with around 70% sensitivity and about 72% specificity. Ophthalmopathy was separated from stable hyperthyroidism by a 13 V-J signature model, with over 85% sensitivity and roughly 84% specificity obtained in cross-validation and 80%/75% obtained in testing.

There are a few counts of this clonotype. Its binding antigen is unknown. No base-level quality is on record; no much larger clone is a single base apart. TCR beta CDR3 regions were amplified from RNA transcripts. The TCR CDR3 was subjected to a first round of RT-PCR using the HTBI primer set and the Qiagen OneStep RT-PCR kit. The libraries were constructed in a second round of multiplex PCR and then size-selected and purified. Libraries were sequenced paired-end with 100 bp reads on an Illumina HiSeq2000. As for the authors' bioinformatics: SOAPnuke was used to process the raw data, throwing out any read that contained adapters or uncalled bases, had a mean Phred below 15, or lacked an exact constant-primer or identifier match. COPE v1.2.5 was used to merge the high-quality paired reads, and each unique nucleotide sequence was defined as a clonotype. MiTCR v1.1 was used to align the clonotypes against IMGT TRBV, TRBD and TRBJ reference segments. The analysis was restricted to V-J combinations with a frequency above 0.0001, which together covered 99% to 99.2% of the repertoires. The TCS score was defined as F50 (clonal expansion) divided by E x V (chaos), with BLOSUM62-based TCRdist calculated between CDR3 peptides within each V-J. Welch's t-statistics and random forest reduced some 510 V-J features to around 14, which were used in a naive Bayes classifier (R e1071). TCRdb reworked the public reads: Q25 trimming with fastp, MiXCR clone assembly, productive beta chains retained. Rows with one shared CDR3 protein collapse into an entry with the most common genes and DNA. What appears here as the V and J calls and clone size reflects TCRdb's work, not the paper's. The sample table holds roughly 300,000 distinct CDR3 sequences, of which 15% to 20% were seen once. Jointly, the top ten make up around 47% of the sample.

Sequencing was carried out using blood. The receptor was isolated from a woman aged 50 to 60 with Graves' hyperthyroidism. The chain couples TRBV7-6 to TRBJ2-7; TRBD2 agrees with 7 junctional bases. The sequenced DNA: TGTGCCAGCAGCCCCGACCCAGCGGGGTCATACGAGCAGTACTTC. The resulting protein is CASSPDPAGSYEQYF.